This TCR beta chain was retrieved from a study of cytomegalovirus exposure and HLA in healthy donors. Whole-study results and caveats: Confirmation was obtained in vitro that a few CMV-associated chains are specific for CMV antigens. The classifier was said to identify cytomegalovirus status with high specificity and sensitivity. Follow-up analysis later connected one missense variant in DCLRE1C with trimming of TCR beta V- and J-genes.

Trimming at V came to 5 bases and at J to 4 bases, leaving 7 bases not matched to a gene. The CDR3 runs to 15 residues. Germline values: CDR1 PRHDT, CDR2 FYEKMQ (reference sequence). PCR used 60 Vbeta primers and 13 Jbeta primers. Data came from immunoSEQ multiplex PCR; TCRdb stores just in-frame clones and leaves some out. The sample yields around 130,000 clones, approximately 85% seen once. This clone was seen more than once but under ten times. Its antigen is currently unknown. The rearrangement uses TRBV13 and TRBJ1-1; TRBD1 agrees at 10 bases. The TCR was taken from a woman in her forties in good health and CMV-seronegative. The sequencing input was PBMCs. Here the CDR3 DNA reads TGTGCCAGCAGCCTGACAGGGGGCGCGTTCACTGAAGCTTTCTTT. Amino acid sequence: CASSLTGGAFTEAFF.